Given below is one T cell receptor beta chain in context. A single base separates this from a much larger clone, so it may be a read error. Time point noted: newly diagnosed GD, antithyroid drugs for less than 3 months. From RNA extracted from PBMCs, the TCR library was made. The ends lost 0 bases at V and 4 bases at J; junction bases unmatched: 5. The V gene's germline CDR1 is SGDLS and CDR2 YYNGEE. The CDR3 totals 16 residues. These data belong to a study of regulatory T cells in long-lasting Graves disease. Investigators prepared the TCR beta libraries by applying iRepertoire HTBI primers and Arm-PCR of CDR3 regions. TCRdb independently ran MiXCR on the multiplex PCR reads; one entry per CDR3 protein. The sample has about 460,000 distinct CDR3 sequences, around 15% seen once; the top ten hold approximately 19%. These data were likewise used in another study, on T cells in Graves' hyperthyroidism and ophthalmopathy. That study reports: Most thyroid clonotypes expanded above 0.001 appeared in blood too.

The chain recombines TRBV9 with TRBJ2-1, with 9 positions matching TRBD2. This material consisted of peripheral blood mononuclear cells (PBMCs), taken at new diagnosis, from a patient treated with antithyroid drugs. The source is a woman aged 45-65 years with Graves disease. The CDR3 reads CASSVGSSGAYNEQFF. The CDR3 coding sequence is TGTGCCAGCAGCGTAGGTTCTAGCGGGGCTTACAATGAGCAGTTCTTC.